This T cell receptor (beta chain) was captured in a study of blood T cell repertoires in COVID-19 (TCRdb year 2020). Regarding the study in general: Collaborator samples came from the United States, Italy and Spain and covered acute and convalescent phases of COVID-19. The prospective study material was composed of cDNA or gDNA derived from T cells, B-cell-depleted T cells, or PBMCs. The dataset comprised deeply sampled blood TCRbeta repertoires from subjects exposed to, actively infected with, or recovered from COVID-19. A freely available public database, intended as a resource for researchers studying the immune response to SARS-CoV-2, is where the repertoires were released. The samples were drawn from the first 160 participants of the ongoing ImmuneRACE study and from under 1,500 subjects provided by 6 global collaborators. Sample metadata almost always included a de-identified subject ID, COVID-19 status, age in years and sex. HLA class I and class II types, where available, came from metadata supplied by the sample provider rather than from assay-based typing.

This clone was detected once. The clone's antigen remains unknown. No base quality information exists; no much larger clone differs at one position. Different DNA sequences within this sample yield the same CDR3. Looking up the germline V gene yields CDR1 MDHEN and CDR2 SYDVKM. V drops 7 bases and J drops 5 bases, leaving 5 bases in between. From cysteine to phenylalanine, the CDR3 is 10 amino acids long. Just CDR3 DNA is preserved here, 30 bases in frame from base 1. The immunoSEQ Assay, a bias-controlled multiplex PCR, was used to amplify TCRbeta CDR3 regions from genomic DNA. As for how the authors treated the data: The number of nucleated cells in each sample was estimated from the amplification of reference gene primers within the assay. Sequence reads were collapsed and filtered to measure the absolute abundance of every unique TCRbeta CDR3 rearrangement. Productive Simpson clonality was computed per sample as the square root of Simpson's diversity index over productive rearrangements. TCRdb mirrors the immuneACCESS table, restricted to in-frame sequences. Some clones are absent from its copies; in checked studies, under half trace to an unresolved V gene, and the reason for the others is unknown. V, J and clone size are taken as reported in that table, and D and trimming were inferred from the DNA itself. In this sample the table shows around 270,000 clones, 85% to 90% of which occur a single time. The ten largest clones capture about 0.8% of the sample.

Each collaborating institution followed its own protocols to collect whole blood in K2EDTA tubes. Collaborator samples were shipped for TCRbeta analysis as frozen whole blood, isolated PBMCs, or DNA extracted from either sample type. Overall study outcomes, separate from this receptor: How much clinical and demographic metadata was included differed by source and by participant, and the metadata was provided uncurated.

The chain uses TRBV28 and TRBJ1-1, with the D gene call left open. The sample consisted of peripheral blood. This sequence originates from a man younger than 40 with acute or convalescent COVID-19. CDR3 protein: CASTGTEAFF. The DNA is TGTGCCAGCACGGGGACTGAAGCTTTCTTT.